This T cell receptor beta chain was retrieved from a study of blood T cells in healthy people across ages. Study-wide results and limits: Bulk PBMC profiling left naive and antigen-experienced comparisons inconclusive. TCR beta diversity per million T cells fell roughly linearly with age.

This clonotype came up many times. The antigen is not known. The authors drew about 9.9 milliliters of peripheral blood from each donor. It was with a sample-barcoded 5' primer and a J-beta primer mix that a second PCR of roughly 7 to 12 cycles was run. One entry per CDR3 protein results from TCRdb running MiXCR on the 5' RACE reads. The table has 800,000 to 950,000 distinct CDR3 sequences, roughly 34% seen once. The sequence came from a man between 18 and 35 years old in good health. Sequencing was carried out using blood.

The CDR3 loop reads CASSQDKGVSGNREQFF. The CDR3 nucleotides are TGTGCCAGCAGCCAAGACAAAGGGGTATCGGGCAATCGTGAGCAGTTCTTC. This chain joins TRBV3-1 and TRBJ2-1; possible D gene TRBD1, 5 bases. V lost 0 bases, J lost 9 bases, and 21 bases lay in between. The V gene's germline CDR1 is LGHDT and CDR2 YNNKEL (reference sequence). This CDR3 has 17 residues.